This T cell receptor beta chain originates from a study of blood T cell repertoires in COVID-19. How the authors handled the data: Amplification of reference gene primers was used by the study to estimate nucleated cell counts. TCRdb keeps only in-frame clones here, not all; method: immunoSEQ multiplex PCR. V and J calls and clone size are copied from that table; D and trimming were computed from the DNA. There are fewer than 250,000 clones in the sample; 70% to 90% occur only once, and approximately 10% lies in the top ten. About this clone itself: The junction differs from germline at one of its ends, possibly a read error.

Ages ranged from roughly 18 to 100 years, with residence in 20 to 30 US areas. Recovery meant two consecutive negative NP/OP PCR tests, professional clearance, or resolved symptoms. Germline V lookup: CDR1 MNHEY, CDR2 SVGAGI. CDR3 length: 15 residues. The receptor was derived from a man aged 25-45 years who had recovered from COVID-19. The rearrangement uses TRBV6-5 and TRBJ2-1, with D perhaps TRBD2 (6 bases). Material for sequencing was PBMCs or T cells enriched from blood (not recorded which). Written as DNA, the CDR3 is TGTGCCAGCAGTCACTCCGGTCCGGGGGAGGATGAGCAGTTCTTC. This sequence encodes CASSHSGPGEDEQFF.